The 11 T cell receptor beta chains reported below all come from one sample, sequenced in a study of T-cell memory formation after mild COVID-19. MiXCR was run by TCRdb on the 5' RACE reads, yielding one entry per CDR3 protein. The sample shows about 410,000 distinct CDR3 sequences, more than 15% of them seen only once. The sequenced sample consisted of PBMCs or a T cell subset sorted from them (not recorded which). The receptors come from a young man who had mild COVID-19 (a few samples of this study predate the infection). Cell type and time point are not known.

This clonotype turned up a few times. This chain connects TRBV7-9 to TRBJ1-5; weak D call: TRBD1 (5 bases). The CDR3 loop spans 15 amino acids. Trimming pared 4 bases from V and 0 bases from J, leaving 10 bases between. The germline CDR1 and CDR2 sequences are SEHNR and FQNEAQ (reference sequence). CDR3 DNA: TGTGCCAGCAGCTCTGGACACTATAGCAATCAGCCCCAGCATTTT. Protein product: CASSSGHYSNQPQHF. The full variable domain, with the rest looked up from reference TRBV7-9 and TRBJ1-5, is DTGVSQNPRHKITKRGQNVTFRCDPISEHNRLYWYRQTLGQGPEFLTYFQNEAQLEKSRLLSDRFSAERPKGSFSTLEIQRTEQGDSAMYLCASSSGHYSNQPQHFGDGTRLSIL.

V and J are TRBV12-3 or TRBV12-4 and TRBJ1-2; unclear D gene. This CDR3 contains 12 residues. Trimming removed 2 bases at V and 6 bases at J, with 7 bases between. In DNA, the CDR3 is TGTGCCAGCAGTTTAATTTTTCATGGCTACACCTTC. Its protein is CASSLIFHGYTF.

This clonotype was seen a handful of times. J is TRBJ2-7 and V is TRBV7-9; TRBD1 matches 7 bases. Germline V gene lookup returns CDR1 SEHNR and CDR2 FQNEAQ (reference sequence). The CDR3 extends over 13 amino acids. With V trimmed by 6 bases and J by 5 bases, 7 bases remained unmatched. CDR3 DNA: TGTGCCAGCAGTTCCCAGGGGGATCACGAGCAGTACGTC. Residues: CASSSQGDHEQYV.

This clonotype was recorded at least ten times. The chain couples TRBV28 to TRBJ2-3; 7 bases map to TRBD2. The CDR3 runs to 14 residues. CDR1 is MDHEN, CDR2 SYDVKM, per germline. The V gene end was trimmed by 6 bases and the J gene end by 3 bases; junction bases not matched to a gene: 6. CDR3 sequence: CASSFLGGTDTQYF. In nucleotides, the CDR3 is TGTGCCAGCAGCTTCCTCGGGGGGACAGATACGCAGTATTTT.

The chain couples TRBV5-1 to TRBJ2-7; TRBD1 matches at 9 bases. Germline loops: CDR1 SGHRS, CDR2 YFSETQ. The V and J ends lost 2 bases and 2 bases, in that order; junction bases with no gene match: 8. CDR3 length: 16 residues. The CDR3 DNA is TGCGCCAGCAGCTTTTACGGGACAGGGATCACCTACGAGCAGTACTTC. Amino acids: CASSFYGTGITYEQYF.

This chain joins TRBV10-3 and TRBJ1-5; D possibly corresponds to TRBD1 (5 bases). This CDR3 contains 14 residues. From germline, CDR1 is ENHRY and CDR2 SYGVKD. V dropped 5 bases and J dropped 1 base, with 9 bases sitting between them. This CDR3 is CAISPGGSNQPQHF. CDR3 in DNA: TGTGCCATCAGTCCGGGGGGAAGCAATCAGCCCCAGCATTTT.

V usage is TRBV6-6 and J usage is TRBJ2-5, with 7 bases matching TRBD1. Germline lookup yields CDR1 MNHNY and CDR2 SVGAGI (reference sequence). After removal of 4 bases from V and 2 bases from J, the junction contained 13 bases not matched to a gene. The CDR3 covers 17 residues. In DNA, the CDR3 is TGTGCCAGCAGTTGGGGTAACGACTGGGGACAGCAAGAGACCCAGTACTTC. Translating it yields CASSWGNDWGQQETQYF.

This clonotype has a handful of counts. The chain couples TRBV28 to TRBJ1-5; 7 nucleotides match TRBD1. CDR1 and CDR2 from the germline V gene are MDHEN and SYDVKM. There are 17 residues in the CDR3. The V and J ends lost 6 bases and 0 bases, in that order; junction bases with no gene match: 11. CDR3 in amino acids: CASRARGRGYSNQPQHF. The CDR3 nucleotides are TGTGCCAGCAGAGCCAGGGGGAGGGGGTATAGCAATCAGCCCCAGCATTTT.

This clonotype occurred a few times. The chain has TRBV7-2 and TRBJ1-3; 7 positions agree with TRBD1. Germline CDR1 SGHTA, CDR2 FQGNSA. V gave up 3 bases and J gave up 3 bases; unmatched junction bases: 11. This CDR3 is built from 17 residues. The CDR3 loop is CASSLRGRQLYGNTIYF. CDR3 sequence (DNA): TGTGCCAGCAGCTTGAGGGGGCGGCAGTTATATGGAAACACCATATATTTT.

The gene calls are TRBV6-6 and TRBJ1-2; unclear D gene. This CDR3 is built from 13 residues. From germline, CDR1 is MNHNY and CDR2 SVGAGI (reference sequence). Trimming took off 8 bases at V and 6 bases at J, with 16 bases between the two ends. The CDR3 loop reads CASADAEMHGYTF. CDR3 coding DNA: TGTGCCAGCGCGGACGCAGAGATGCATGGCTACACCTTC.

This chain joins TRBV4-2 and TRBJ2-7, with 11 bases that match TRBD2. V shed 3 bases, J shed 6 bases, and the junction held 4 bases outside the gene matches. Germline CDR1 reads LGHNA; CDR2 reads YNFKEQ. The CDR3 is made up of 14 amino acids. CDR3: CASSHPGTSGEQYF. Here the CDR3 DNA reads TGTGCCAGCAGCCATCCCGGGACTAGCGGCGAGCAGTACTTC.